The entry that follows covers one T cell receptor (beta chain) sequence. Recruits, aged about 18 to 95 years, lived in 24 US areas. Recovered participants had two consecutive negative NP/OP PCR tests, healthcare professional clearance, or symptom resolution. Some clones are missing from TCRdb's copy, which holds only in-frame ones; the method was immunoSEQ multiplex PCR. The sample shows approximately 320,000 clones, 90% of them seen only once. The sample comes from a study of blood T cell repertoires in COVID-19. As for the study in general: Samples representing acute and convalescent COVID-19 were sourced from the United States, Italy and Spain. T cells, B-cell-depleted T cells, or PBMCs provided the cDNA or gDNA that served as material.

Germline values: CDR1 SGHTA, CDR2 FQGTGA. The CDR3 consists of 13 residues. V lost 6 bases, J lost 1 base, and 9 bases lay in between. Sequencing was performed on PBMCs or T cells enriched from blood (not recorded which). The receptor's source is a man between 60 and 75 years old who had recovered from COVID-19. This rearrangement joins TRBV7-3 to TRBJ1-1; D is possibly TRBD1 (5 bases). The CDR3 nucleotides read TGTGCCAGCAGTCGCGGACAGAACACTGAAGCTTTCTTT. It codes for CASSRGQNTEAFF.